Listed below are T cell receptor beta chains from one sample, sequenced in a study of cytomegalovirus exposure and HLA in healthy donors. This table comes from immunoSEQ multiplex PCR, and its TCRdb copy is limited to in-frame clones, with some not included. The table has 75,000 to 100,000 clones, 75% to 85% seen once. Source material: PBMCs. The source of these receptors is a young man in good health and CMV-seropositive. The CDR3 runs from the conserved cysteine through the conserved F or W. The D gene is left open where the match is weak. Not all rows give a size; the values are once, few, many and, for expanded clones, a class.

j_call d_call v_call clone_size cdr3_nt cdr3_aa
TRBJ1-1 . TRBV11-2 . TGTGCCAGCAGCTTAGGGGTAGTTTCAGGGCGCTTAGGAGCTTTCTTT CASSLGVVSGRLGAFF
TRBJ1-1 . TRBV30 . TGTGCCTGGAGTGGGACAGAGCCTGAAGCTTTCTTT CAWSGTEPEAFF
TRBJ1-2 TRBD1 TRBV6-5 . TGTGCCAGCAGTGTTCAGGGGGCGCCGAATGGCTACACCTTC CASSVQGAPNGYTF
TRBJ2-7 . TRBV6-5 . TGTGCCAGCAGCAGGACAGACGGATACTACGAGCAGTACTTC CASSRTDGYYEQYF
TRBJ1-1 . TRBV18 . TGTGCCAGCTCACCGTTCGGGGGGTCGAGGACTGAAGCTTTCTTT CASSPFGGSRTEAFF
TRBJ1-2 . TRBV5-1 . TGCGCCAGCAGCCAGACAGGTGACTATGGCTACACCTTC CASSQTGDYGYTF
TRBJ2-1 TRBD2 TRBV28 . TGTGCCAGCAGTTTATACAGCGGGGGGGTACATGAGCAGTTCTTC CASSLYSGGVHEQFF
TRBJ1-4 . TRBV5-6 . TGTGCCAGCAGCAAGTATATCGGGGTCCTCGGTGAAAAACTGTTTTTT CASSKYIGVLGEKLFF
TRBJ1-1 TRBD1 TRBV10-2 . TGCGCCAGCCACAGGGGAACGAACACTGAAGCTTTCTTT CASHRGTNTEAFF
TRBJ2-7 . TRBV5-1 once TGCGCCAGCAGCTTGCACCAGGGCTTCTACGAGCAGTACTTC CASSLHQGFYEQYF
TRBJ2-5 TRBD1 TRBV9 . TGTGCCAGCAGCCGGGACAGGGGGTCCGAGGAGACCCAGTACTTC CASSRDRGSEETQYF
TRBJ2-3 . TRBV4-2 . TGTGCCAGCAGGGAGGGGGCCACAGATACGCAGTATTTT CASREGATDTQYF
TRBJ1-4 . TRBV7-9 . TGTGCCAGCAGCTTAGCCTCTCTATCCGATGGAAAACTGTTTTTT CASSLASLSDGKLFF
TRBJ1-6 TRBD1 TRBV6-1 . TGTGCCAGCAGTGGCATGGGACAGCTATCCTATAATTCACCCCTCCACTTT CASSGMGQLSYNSPLHF
TRBJ1-2 TRBD1 TRBV9 . TGTGCCAGCAGCGGACGACAGGGGGATGGCTACACCTTC CASSGRQGDGYTF
TRBJ2-2 TRBD2 TRBV2 . TGTGCCAGCAGTGACTTCGGGGGGGCCTTTTGGAGGTCCGGGGAGCTGTTTTTT CASSDFGGAFWRSGELFF
TRBJ1-4 . TRBV6-1 . TGTGCCAGTTCGTCGCGGGCTAATGAAAAACTGTTTTTT CASSSRANEKLFF
TRBJ2-7 . TRBV5-4 once TGTGCCAGCAGCTTGGCCGGAGTCCCCGAGCAGTACTTC CASSLAGVPEQYF